Below, 20 T cell receptor beta chains from the same sample are listed, as sequenced in a study of regulatory T cells in long-lasting Graves disease. To make TCR beta libraries, researchers used iRepertoire HTBI primers and Arm-PCR of CDR3 regions. Each CDR3 protein is one row after TCRdb ran MiXCR on the multiplex PCR reads. The table lists roughly 700,000 distinct CDR3 sequences, about 30% of them singletons. Time point of the sample: persistent/refractory GD, antithyroid drugs over 5 years with positive TRAb. Making the TCR library involved RNA that had been extracted from PBMCs. The starting material was peripheral blood mononuclear cells (PBMCs), obtained when the disease was refractory, from a patient treated with antithyroid drugs. These TCRs come from a female donor with Graves disease.

This clonotype was counted ten times or more. The V and J genes are TRBV28 and TRBJ1-2; 8 bases align to TRBD1. The CDR3 runs 14 residues. V lost 5 bases, J lost 4 bases, and 6 bases stayed unmatched. The germline V gene has CDR1 MDHEN and CDR2 SYDVKM. The CDR3 DNA sequence: TGTGCCAGCAGTACAGGACAGGGAATCTATGGCTACACCTTC. Protein sequence: CASSTGQGIYGYTF.

The chain links TRBV29-1 to TRBJ2-2; 7 bases align to TRBD1. V shed 7 bases, J shed 1 base, and the junction held 9 bases outside the gene matches. The CDR3 contains 15 residues. Germline loops: CDR1 SQVTM, CDR2 ANQGSEA. CDR3 amino acids: CSALDRVQNTGELFF. The CDR3 region has the DNA TGCAGCGCCCTAGACAGGGTCCAGAACACCGGGGAGCTGTTTTTT.

This clonotype came up a few times. The chain links TRBV10-3 to TRBJ2-2; TRBD2 is a possible D gene (5 bases). V shed 4 bases and J shed 0 bases, with 9 bases lying between them. The CDR3 runs 15 residues. Germline values: CDR1 ENHRY, CDR2 SYGVKD. The CDR3 DNA sequence: TGTGCCATCAGTGGGGGAGACTCGAACACCGGGGAGCTGTTTTTT. It specifies CAISGGDSNTGELFF.

The chain joins TRBV20-1 to TRBJ1-1; a possible D gene is TRBD1 (5 bases). CDR3 length equals 14 residues. Trimming left V 4 bases short and J 5 bases short, with 17 bases between. Per the germline V gene, CDR1 is DFQATT and CDR2 is SNEGSKA (reference sequence). The CDR3 loop is CSATGPPGGTEAFF. Here the CDR3 DNA reads TGCAGTGCTACTGGGCCCCCTGGGGGGACTGAAGCTTTCTTT.

This sequence joins TRBV20-1 and TRBJ2-5; TRBD1 aligns across 9 bases. Germline V gene lookup returns CDR1 DFQATT and CDR2 SNEGSKA (reference sequence). Losses at the gene ends were 6 bases for V and 1 base for J; bases not matched to a gene: 6. This CDR3 spans 14 amino acids. CDR3 sequence (DNA): TGCAGTGCAAACCGACAGGGGGTCCAAGAGACCCAGTACTTC. It codes for CSANRQGVQETQYF.

This clonotype was detected ten times or more. The chain has TRBV12-5 and TRBJ1-4; 8 bases line up with TRBD1. V trimming: 7 bases; J trimming: 8 bases; junction bases outside the gene matches: 9. Germline assignment: CDR1 LGHNT and CDR2 FRNRAP. This CDR3 has 14 amino acids. CDR3 sequence (DNA): TGTGCTAGTGCCGGTCAGGGGGCCTACGAAAAACTGTTTTTT. Amino acids: CASAGQGAYEKLFF. The full variable domain, rest sourced from reference TRBV12-5 and TRBJ1-4, is DARVTQTPRHKVTEMGQEVTMRCQPILGHNTVFWYRQTMMQGLELLAYFRNRAPLDDSGMPKDRFSAEMPDATLATLKIQPSEPRDSAVYFCASAGQGAYEKLFFGSGTQLSVL.

This chain uses TRBV28 with TRBJ1-5; 8 bases line up with TRBD1. CDR1 and CDR2 from the germline V gene are MDHEN and SYDVKM. J lost 5 bases, V lost 2 bases, and 5 bases had no gene match. The CDR3 sequence is 15 residues long. CDR3 in DNA: TGTGCCAGCAGTTTAGTTACAGGGGGGGATCAGCCCCAGCATTTT. Translation: CASSLVTGGDQPQHF.

This sequence joins TRBV14 and TRBJ2-5; 9 bases fit TRBD1. This CDR3 has 13 amino acids. V lost 4 bases, J lost 6 bases, and 3 bases stayed unmatched. Per germline, CDR1 SGHDN and CDR2 FVKESK. Here the CDR3 DNA reads TGTGCCAGCAGCCTCGGACAGGGGAAGACCCAGTACTTC. This gives the protein CASSLGQGKTQYF.

This clonotype has only a few counts. V is TRBV5-1 and J is TRBJ1-1; 10 nucleotides align to TRBD1. The CDR3 totals 16 residues. J was trimmed by 5 bases and V by 4 bases; bases with no gene match: 11. The germline CDR1 and CDR2 sequences are SGHRS and YFSETQ. CDR3 sequence reads: CASSIWDRGEKTEAFF. DNA of the CDR3: TGCGCCAGCAGCATTTGGGACAGGGGAGAAAAGACTGAAGCTTTCTTT.

V and J are TRBV7-9 and TRBJ2-5; 7 nucleotides line up with TRBD1. This CDR3 is 15 amino acids long. Looked up from germline, CDR1 is SEHNR and CDR2 is FQNEAQ (reference sequence). The V segment lost 0 bases and the J segment 2 bases; nucleotides outside the gene matches: 3. The CDR3 is CASSLADRVQETQYF. The CDR3 DNA follows: TGTGCCAGCAGCTTAGCCGACAGGGTGCAAGAGACCCAGTACTTC.

The chain carries TRBV30 and TRBJ1-2, with no clear D. V was cut by 2 bases and J by 4 bases, with 11 bases left in between. Germline V gene data show CDR1 as GTSNPN and CDR2 as SVGIG (reference sequence). The CDR3 is 13 residues long. The CDR3 region is CAWSIVGGYGYTF. The CDR3 coding sequence is TGTGCCTGGAGTATCGTGGGCGGCTATGGCTACACCTTC.

This chain uses TRBV3-1 with TRBJ1-1, with D perhaps matching TRBD1 (6 bases). Trimming removed 4 bases at V and 6 bases at J, with 18 bases between. CDR1 is LGHDT, CDR2 YNNKEL, per germline (reference sequence). The CDR3 runs to 15 residues. CDR3 amino acids: CASSPIQGGRAEAFF. CDR3 DNA: TGTGCCAGCAGCCCAATACAGGGAGGGAGGGCTGAAGCTTTCTTT.

This clonotype was picked up a small number of times. A much larger clone lies a single base off, so this may be a read error. The V gene is TRBV11-2, the J gene TRBJ2-5; the match to TRBD2 covers 15 bases. The CDR3 spans 16 residues. Germline V gene lookup returns CDR1 SGHAT and CDR2 FQNNGV. CDR3 sequence reads: CASSPGLAGGIESQYF. CDR3 nucleotides: TGTGCCAGCAGCCCTGGACTAGCGGGAGGGATAGAGTCCCAGTACTTC.

The J gene is TRBJ1-2, the V gene TRBV4-2, with D possibly matching TRBD1 (5 bases). CDR1 is LGHNA and CDR2 is YNFKEQ in the germline V gene. The CDR3 runs 14 residues. The V end was cut by 0 bases, the J end by 6 bases, with 11 bases between. This CDR3 reads CASSQDGQGDGYTF. Here the CDR3 DNA reads TGTGCCAGCAGCCAAGATGGGCAGGGTGATGGCTACACCTTC.

Many counts were recorded for this clonotype. The gene calls are TRBV20-1 and TRBJ1-1; 9 nucleotides align to TRBD1. Germline-derived CDR1 and CDR2 are DFQATT and SNEGSKA (reference sequence). The CDR3 spans 13 residues. The junction had 6 bases not matched to a gene; V was cut back by 6 bases and J by 4 bases. The CDR3: CSATGGAGTEAFF. The CDR3 nucleotides read TGCAGTGCCACAGGGGGCGCGGGCACTGAAGCTTTCTTT.

The chain employs TRBV30 and TRBJ1-4; a weak D match, TRBD1 (5 bases). The CDR3 sequence is 14 residues long. Deletions cut 1 base from V and 0 bases from J, with 6 bases between. Germline CDR1 GTSNPN, CDR2 SVGIG (reference sequence). CDR3 sequence (DNA): TGTGCCTGGAGTGGACAGTCAACTAATGAAAAACTGTTTTTT. Its translation is CAWSGQSTNEKLFF.

There are many counts of this clonotype. The V call is TRBV28, the J call TRBJ1-3, with D unresolved. This CDR3 is built from 15 residues. In germline, CDR1 is MDHEN, CDR2 SYDVKM. V shed 11 bases and J shed 4 bases, with 21 bases lying between them. The CDR3 DNA reads TGTGCCTCCCAAACCCTAACGAAGTTCGGAAACACCATATATTTT. Translating it yields CASQTLTKFGNTIYF. The complete variable domain, with remaining parts taken from reference TRBV28 and TRBJ1-3, reads DVKVTQSSRYLVKRTGEKVFLECVQDMDHENMFWYRQDPGLGLRLIYFSYDVKMKEKGDIPEGYSVSREKKERFSLILESASTNQTSMYLCASQTLTKFGNTIYFGEGSWLTVV.

In this sample, this clonotype turned up a few times. The chain employs TRBV10-1 and TRBJ1-3, with D hard to call. V gave up 2 bases and J gave up 0 bases, with 8 bases separating them. The CDR3 sequence is 15 residues long. Germline CDR1 and CDR2: WNHNN and SYGVQD (reference sequence). CDR3 coding DNA: TGCGCCAGCAGTGAGGATTCAAGCTCTGGAAACACCATATATTTT. Its translation is CASSEDSSSGNTIYF.

This clonotype was observed many times. The chain has TRBV28 and TRBJ1-2, with 7 bases fitting TRBD1. This CDR3 has 12 residues. V was pared by 7 bases and J by 4 bases, with 3 bases of the junction left unmatched. CDR1 is MDHEN, CDR2 SYDVKM, per germline. CDR3 residues: CASMRQGYGYTF. CDR3 bases: TGTGCCAGCATGAGACAGGGCTATGGCTACACCTTC.

This clonotype was counted at least ten times. As DNA, the CDR3 is TGTGCCAGCAGTAACAGTGGACATCTTAACTATGGCTACACCTTC. Its protein product is CASSNSGHLNYGYTF. The chain employs TRBV2 and TRBJ1-2; maybe TRBD1 (5 bases). The germline gives CDR1 SNHLY, CDR2 FYNNEI. The V end was cut by 5 bases, the J end by 1 base, with 14 bases between. The CDR3 runs 15 residues.